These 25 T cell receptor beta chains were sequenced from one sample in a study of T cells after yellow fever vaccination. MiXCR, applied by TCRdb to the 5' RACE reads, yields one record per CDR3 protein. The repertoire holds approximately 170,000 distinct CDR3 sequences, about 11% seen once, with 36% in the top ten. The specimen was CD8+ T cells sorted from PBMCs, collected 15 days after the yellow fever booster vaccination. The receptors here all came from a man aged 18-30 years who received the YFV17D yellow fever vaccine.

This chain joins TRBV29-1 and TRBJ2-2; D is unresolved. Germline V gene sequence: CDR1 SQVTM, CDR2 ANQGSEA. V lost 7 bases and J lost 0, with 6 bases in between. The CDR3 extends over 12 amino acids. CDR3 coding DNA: TGCAGCGGTGCCCCGAACACCGGGGAGCTGTTTTTT. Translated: CSGAPNTGELFF.

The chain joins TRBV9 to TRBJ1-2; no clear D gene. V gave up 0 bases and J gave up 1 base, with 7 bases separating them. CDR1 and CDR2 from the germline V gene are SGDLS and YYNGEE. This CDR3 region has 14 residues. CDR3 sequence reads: CASSVDPGNYGYTF. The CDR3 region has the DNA TGTGCCAGCAGCGTAGATCCGGGTAACTATGGCTACACCTTC.

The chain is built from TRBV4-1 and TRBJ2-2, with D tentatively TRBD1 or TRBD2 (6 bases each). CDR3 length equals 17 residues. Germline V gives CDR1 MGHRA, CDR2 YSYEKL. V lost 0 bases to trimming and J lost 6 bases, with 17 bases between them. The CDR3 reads CASSQEPGGLRSGELFF. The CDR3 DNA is TGCGCCAGCAGCCAAGAGCCCGGGGGCCTACGCTCCGGGGAGCTGTTTTTT.

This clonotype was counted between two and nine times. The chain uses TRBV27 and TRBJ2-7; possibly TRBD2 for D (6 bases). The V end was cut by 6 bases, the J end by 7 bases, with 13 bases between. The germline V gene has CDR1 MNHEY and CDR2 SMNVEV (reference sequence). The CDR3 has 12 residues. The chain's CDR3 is CASRGGLVEQYF. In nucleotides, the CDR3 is TGTGCCAGCAGGGGGGGTCTAGTGGAGCAGTACTTC.

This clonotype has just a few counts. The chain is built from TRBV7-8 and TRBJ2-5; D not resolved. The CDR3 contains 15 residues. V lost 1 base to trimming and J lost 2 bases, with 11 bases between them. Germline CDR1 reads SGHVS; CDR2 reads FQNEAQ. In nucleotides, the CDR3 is TGTGCCAGCAGCTTAGAACCGACAAATCAAGAGACCCAGTACTTC. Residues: CASSLEPTNQETQYF. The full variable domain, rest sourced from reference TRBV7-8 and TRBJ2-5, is GAGVSQSPRYKVAKRGQDVALRCDPISGHVSLFWYQQALGQGPEFLTYFQNEAQLDKSGLPSDRFFAERPEGSVSTLKIQRTQQEDSAVYLCASSLEPTNQETQYFGPGTRLLVL.

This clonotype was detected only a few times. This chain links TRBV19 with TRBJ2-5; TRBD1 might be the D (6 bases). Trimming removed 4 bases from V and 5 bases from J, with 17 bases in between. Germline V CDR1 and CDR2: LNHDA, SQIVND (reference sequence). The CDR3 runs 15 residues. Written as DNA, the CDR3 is TGTGCCAGTAGTAAAAGAGAGGACAGCAAGGAGACCCAGTACTTC. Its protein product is CASSKREDSKETQYF.

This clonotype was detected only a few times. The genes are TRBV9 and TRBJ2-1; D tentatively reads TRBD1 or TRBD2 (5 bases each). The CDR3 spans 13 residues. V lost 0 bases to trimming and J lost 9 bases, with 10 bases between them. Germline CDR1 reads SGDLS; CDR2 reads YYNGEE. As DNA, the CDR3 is TGTGCCAGCAGCGTAGGGGGGTTTAGTGAGCAGTTCTTC. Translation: CASSVGGFSEQFF.

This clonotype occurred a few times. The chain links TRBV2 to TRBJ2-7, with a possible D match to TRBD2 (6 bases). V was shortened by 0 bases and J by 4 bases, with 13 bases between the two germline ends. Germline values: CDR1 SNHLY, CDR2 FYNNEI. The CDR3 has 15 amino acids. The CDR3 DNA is TGTGCCAGCAGTGAAGCGGACTACAGCTCATACGAGCAGTACGTC. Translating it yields CASSEADYSSYEQYV.

Here the CDR3 reads CASRTGVNTGELFF. CDR3 bases: TGCGCCAGCAGGACAGGGGTAAACACCGGGGAGCTGTTTTTT. The rearrangement links TRBV4-1 to TRBJ2-2; 8 nucleotides align to TRBD1. V gave up 6 bases and J gave up 2 bases; unmatched junction bases: 2. The CDR3 spans 14 residues. From germline, CDR1 is MGHRA and CDR2 YSYEKL.

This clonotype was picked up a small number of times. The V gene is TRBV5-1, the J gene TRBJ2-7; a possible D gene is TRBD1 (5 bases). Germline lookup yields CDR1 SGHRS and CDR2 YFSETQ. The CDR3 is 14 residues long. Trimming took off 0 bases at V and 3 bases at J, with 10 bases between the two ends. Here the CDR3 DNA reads TGCGCCAGCAGCTTGGACCAGGGTTTCTACGAGCAGTACTTC. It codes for CASSLDQGFYEQYF.

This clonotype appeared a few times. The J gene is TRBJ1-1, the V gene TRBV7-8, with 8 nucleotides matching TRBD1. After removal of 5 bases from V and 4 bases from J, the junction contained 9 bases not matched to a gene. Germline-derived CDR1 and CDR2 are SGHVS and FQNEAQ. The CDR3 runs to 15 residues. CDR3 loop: CASSIWDRSITEAFF. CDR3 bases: TGTGCCAGCAGCATATGGGACAGGAGCATCACTGAAGCTTTCTTT.

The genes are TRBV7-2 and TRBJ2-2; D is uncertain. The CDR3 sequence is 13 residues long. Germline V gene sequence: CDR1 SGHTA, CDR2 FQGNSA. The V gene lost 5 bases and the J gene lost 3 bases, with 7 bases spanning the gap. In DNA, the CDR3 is TGTGCCAGCAGCCTCGTTGACACCGGGGAGCTGTTTTTT. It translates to CASSLVDTGELFF.

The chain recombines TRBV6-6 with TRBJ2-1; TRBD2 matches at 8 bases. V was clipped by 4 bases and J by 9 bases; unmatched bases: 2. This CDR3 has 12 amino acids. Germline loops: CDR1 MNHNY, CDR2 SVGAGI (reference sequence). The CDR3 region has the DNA TGTGCCAGCAGTTTTCTAGCGGGTGAGCAGTTCTTC. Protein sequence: CASSFLAGEQFF.

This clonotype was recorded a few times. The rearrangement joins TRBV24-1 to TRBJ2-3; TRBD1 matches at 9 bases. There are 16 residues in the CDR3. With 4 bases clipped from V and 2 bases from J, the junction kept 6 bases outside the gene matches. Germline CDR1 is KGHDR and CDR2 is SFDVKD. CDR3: CATSELQGAYTDTQYF. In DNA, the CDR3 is TGTGCCACCAGTGAGTTACAGGGGGCGTACACAGATACGCAGTATTTT.

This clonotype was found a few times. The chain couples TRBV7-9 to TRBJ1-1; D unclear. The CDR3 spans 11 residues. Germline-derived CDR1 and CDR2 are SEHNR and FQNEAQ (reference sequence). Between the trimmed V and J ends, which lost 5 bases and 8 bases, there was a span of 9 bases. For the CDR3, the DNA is TGTGCCAGCAGCGGAACGCGGGAAGCTTTCTTT. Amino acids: CASSGTREAFF.

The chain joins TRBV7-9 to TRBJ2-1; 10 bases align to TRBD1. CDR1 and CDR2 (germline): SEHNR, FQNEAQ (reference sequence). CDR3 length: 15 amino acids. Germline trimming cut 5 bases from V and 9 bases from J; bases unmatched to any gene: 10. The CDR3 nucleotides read TGTGCCAGCAGCCAACCGGGACAGGGGTCTTTTGAGCAGTTCTTC. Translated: CASSQPGQGSFEQFF.

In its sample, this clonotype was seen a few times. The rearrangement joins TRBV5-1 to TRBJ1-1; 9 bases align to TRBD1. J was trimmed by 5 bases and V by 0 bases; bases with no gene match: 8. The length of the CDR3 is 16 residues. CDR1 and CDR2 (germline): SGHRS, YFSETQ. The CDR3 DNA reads TGCGCCAGCAGCTTGGGGCACAGGGGGCGGGAGACTGAAGCTTTCTTT. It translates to CASSLGHRGRETEAFF.

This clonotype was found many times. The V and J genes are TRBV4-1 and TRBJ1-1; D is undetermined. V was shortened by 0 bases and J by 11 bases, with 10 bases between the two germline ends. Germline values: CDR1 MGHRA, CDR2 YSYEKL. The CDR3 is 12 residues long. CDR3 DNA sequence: TGCGCCAGCAGCCAAGAGGGGTGGAGGGCTTTCTTT. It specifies CASSQEGWRAFF.

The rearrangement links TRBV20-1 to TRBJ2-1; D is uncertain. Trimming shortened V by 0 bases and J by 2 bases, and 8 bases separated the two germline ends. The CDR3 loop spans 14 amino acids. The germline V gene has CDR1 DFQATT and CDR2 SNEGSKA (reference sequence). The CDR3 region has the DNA TGCAGTGCTAGAGAATCCATTCCCTACAATGAGCAGTTCTTC. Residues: CSARESIPYNEQFF.

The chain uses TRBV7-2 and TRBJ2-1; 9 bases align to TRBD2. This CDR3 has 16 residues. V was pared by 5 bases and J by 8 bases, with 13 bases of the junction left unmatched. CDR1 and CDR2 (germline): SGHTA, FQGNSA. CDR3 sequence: CASSRGAAGGRDEQFF. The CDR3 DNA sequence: TGTGCCAGCAGCCGGGGGGCAGCGGGGGGTAGGGATGAGCAGTTCTTC.

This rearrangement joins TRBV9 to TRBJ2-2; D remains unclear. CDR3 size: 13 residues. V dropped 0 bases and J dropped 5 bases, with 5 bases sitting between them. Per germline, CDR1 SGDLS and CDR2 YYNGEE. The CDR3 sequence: CASSVVATGELFF. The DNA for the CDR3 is TGTGCCAGCAGCGTAGTCGCTACCGGGGAGCTGTTTTTT.

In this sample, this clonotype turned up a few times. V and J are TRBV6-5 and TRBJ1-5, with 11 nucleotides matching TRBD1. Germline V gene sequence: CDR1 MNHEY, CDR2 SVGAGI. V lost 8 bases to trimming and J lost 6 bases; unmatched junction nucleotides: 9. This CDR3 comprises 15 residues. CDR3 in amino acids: CASGNGQGAGQPQHF. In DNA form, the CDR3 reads TGTGCCAGCGGGAACGGACAGGGGGCTGGTCAGCCCCAGCATTTT.

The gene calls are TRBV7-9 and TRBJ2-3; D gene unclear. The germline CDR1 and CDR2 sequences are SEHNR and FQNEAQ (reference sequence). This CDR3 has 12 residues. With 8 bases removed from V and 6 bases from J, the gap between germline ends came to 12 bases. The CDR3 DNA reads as TGTGCCAGCCGTGGCGGAATTGATACGCAGTATTTT. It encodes CASRGGIDTQYF.

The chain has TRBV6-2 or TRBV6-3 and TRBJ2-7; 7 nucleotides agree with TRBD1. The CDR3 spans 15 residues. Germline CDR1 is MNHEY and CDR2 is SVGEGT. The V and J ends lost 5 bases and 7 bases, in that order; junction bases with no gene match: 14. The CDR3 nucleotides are TGTGCCAGCAGTGAAGCCGACAGGGTGCTTTGGGAGCAGTACGTC. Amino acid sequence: CASSEADRVLWEQYV.

The CDR3 sequence is CASSQGRSGQGFSYEQYF. CDR3 in DNA: TGCGCCAGCAGCCAAGGCAGGTCGGGACAGGGGTTTTCATACGAGCAGTACTTC. J is TRBJ2-7 and V is TRBV4-3; TRBD1 matches at 10 bases. V shed 1 base, J shed 4 bases, and the junction held 13 bases outside the gene matches. The CDR3 runs 18 residues. Germline CDR1 is LGHNA and CDR2 is YSLEER.